The 9 T cell receptor beta chains in this list originate from one sample, sequenced in a study of blood T cell repertoires in COVID-19. Libraries were prepared by immunoSEQ multiplex PCR; TCRdb keeps only in-frame clonotypes and omits some of them. The sample holds tens of thousands of clones, approximately 91% seen once. Sequencing input: peripheral blood. Receptors were obtained from a man aged 45-65 years with active COVID-19.

This clone was observed a handful of times. The chain carries TRBV7-2 and TRBJ2-3, with D possibly being TRBD2 (5 bases). Germline V lookup: CDR1 SGHTA, CDR2 FQGNSA. The CDR3 consists of 14 residues. Trimming pared 2 bases from V and 3 bases from J, leaving 9 bases between. The DNA of the CDR3 is TGTGCCAGCAGCTTAAGATCGGGGACAGATACGCAGTATTTT. Translation: CASSLRSGTDTQYF.

This clone is a singleton in its sample. The V gene is TRBV7-3, the J gene TRBJ2-3; D unclear. The CDR3 consists of 15 residues. V was trimmed by 5 bases and J by 2 bases, leaving 14 bases between them. Germline CDR1 and CDR2: SGHTA and FQGTGA. The CDR3 sequence: CASSALAAITDTQYF. The DNA for the CDR3 is TGTGCCAGCAGCGCCCTTGCGGCTATCACAGATACGCAGTATTTT. Together with reference TRBV7-3 and TRBJ2-3, the CDR3 gives the full variable domain: GAGVSQTPSNKVTEKGKYVELRCDPISGHTALYWYRQSLGQGPEFLIYFQGTGAADDSGLPNDRFFAVRPEGSVSTLKIQRTERGDSAVYLCASSALAAITDTQYFGPGTRLTVL.

As for this clone: The junction and the germline gene differ at one end; a read error may be behind it. V gene TRBV7-9 combines with J gene TRBJ2-7; TRBD1 matches 8 bases. Germline-derived CDR1 and CDR2 are SEHNR and FQNEAQ (reference sequence). The CDR3 is made up of 13 amino acids. In nucleotides, the CDR3 is TGTGCAAGCAAGCGGACAGGGAGCTACGAGCAGTACTTC. This sequence encodes CASKRTGSYEQYF.

This sequence joins TRBV6-4 and TRBJ2-2, with D hard to call. Germline-derived CDR1 and CDR2 are MRHNA and SNTAGT. The length of the CDR3 is 14 residues. V was clipped by 5 bases and J by 6 bases, with 13 bases between them. CDR3 nucleotides: TGTGCCAGCAGTCCACTTTATGAATCCGGGGAGCTGTTTTTT. It encodes CASSPLYESGELFF.

The rearrangement uses TRBV2 and TRBJ2-3; perhaps TRBD1 as D (7 bases). CDR1 is SNHLY, CDR2 FYNNEI, per germline. The CDR3 runs 17 residues. Trimming pared 3 bases from V and 10 bases from J, leaving 26 bases between. The DNA of the CDR3 is TGTGCCAGCAGTGATTTGAAACTAGCCATAACCAGGGGGGCGCAGTATTTT. The encoded protein is CASSDLKLAITRGAQYF.

This chain joins TRBV7-3 and TRBJ2-1; 10 bases line up with TRBD2. CDR3 length: 14 amino acids. Trimming removed 6 bases from V and 4 bases from J; junction bases left unmatched: 3. The germline CDR1 and CDR2 sequences are SGHTA and FQGTGA. The CDR3: CASSRSGGYNEQFF. CDR3 in DNA: TGTGCCAGCAGTCGTAGCGGGGGGTACAATGAGCAGTTCTTC.

The rearrangement uses TRBV7-8 and TRBJ2-7; TRBD1 aligns across 7 bases. Germline V CDR1 and CDR2: SGHVS, FQNEAQ. V shed 6 bases, J shed 7 bases, and the junction held 18 bases outside the gene matches. This CDR3 contains 16 residues. Written as DNA, the CDR3 is TGTGCCAGCAGTCAAGGACAGGACCCGCTGAGTTTGGAGCAGTACGTC. This codes for CASSQGQDPLSLEQYV.

This chain joins TRBV18 and TRBJ1-6, with 7 bases identical to TRBD1. CDR1 is KGHSH and CDR2 is LQKENI in the germline V gene. With 8 bases clipped from V and 7 bases from J, the junction kept 8 bases outside the gene matches. The CDR3 sequence is 14 residues long. The CDR3 coding sequence is TGTGCCAGCACCAGAAGCAGGGGGAATTCACCCCTCCACTTT. It translates to CASTRSRGNSPLHF.

The V gene is TRBV7-9, the J gene TRBJ2-3, with D perhaps matching TRBD2 (6 bases). Between the trimmed V and J ends, which lost 1 base and 0 bases, there was a span of 8 bases. The CDR3 has 15 amino acids. The germline V gene encodes CDR1 SEHNR and CDR2 FQNEAQ (reference sequence). CDR3 bases: TGTGCCAGCAGCTTAGGGGACTCTAGCACAGATACGCAGTATTTT. As protein: CASSLGDSSTDTQYF.